This TCR beta chain was profiled in a study of blood T cell repertoires in COVID-19. The repertoire was sequenced with immunoSEQ multiplex PCR; TCRdb's copy has only in-frame clones and lacks some. The data contain around 64,000 clones, under 80% of them singletons. This CDR3 contains 14 residues. Per germline, CDR1 DFQATT and CDR2 SNEGSKA (reference sequence). Trimming left V 3 bases short and J 1 base short, with 11 bases between. Participants spanned ages about 18 to 90 years and resided in 24 US areas. Cohorts were assigned according to the clinical history that participants reported. This chain links TRBV20-1 with TRBJ2-3; TRBD2 might be the D (6 bases). The specimen sequenced was PBMCs or T cells enriched from blood (not recorded which). This TCR was recovered from a woman aged 60-75 years who had been exposed to COVID-19. CDR3 in DNA: TGCAGTGCTAGTGTGCCTAGCGGCACAGATACGCAGTATTTT. Translation gives CSASVPSGTDTQYF.